The present T cell receptor (beta chain) was sequenced within a study of T cell repertoires in aging, cancer and after chemotherapy. For the study at large: Healthy donor repertoires were recorded over several months to years and showed clear clonal overlap. Study results and limitations: Healthy donors lost TCR diversity with age mainly through richness, cancer patients through richness and evenness. In each cancer cohort, median generation probability increased across chemotherapy, suggesting thymic output rebounded. Compared with age-matched healthy donors, untreated hematological or solid cancer patients showed higher blood TCR clonality.

Per germline, CDR1 SGHAT and CDR2 FQNNGV. The CDR3 has 16 residues. Trimming took off 4 bases at V and 0 bases at J, with 13 bases between the two ends. The template was genomic DNA from peripheral blood, not RNA. Regarding this clonotype: Its specificity is unknown.

Rearranged V-D-J TRB sequences were amplified with a mixed TRB-A/B primer pool. One entry per CDR3 protein, called by TCRdb with MiXCR from the multiplex PCR reads. The table records more than 6,500 distinct CDR3 sequences, 37% of them present only once. The receptor's source is a human donor in good health. The sample taken for sequencing was blood. V and J are TRBV11-2 and TRBJ1-3; D is unresolved. CDR3 nucleotides: TGTGCCAGCAGCTCGAAGGGAGAGAGCTCTGGAAACACCATATATTTT. This translates into CASSSKGESSGNTIYF.